A selection of T cell receptor beta chains follows, all from one sample in a study of shared clonotypes between healthy human individuals. The method was immunoSEQ multiplex PCR; TCRdb's version includes in-frame clones alone and lacks a portion of them. The sample shows about 2 million clones, about 95% of them seen only once. Sequencing was done on a sample of naive CD8+ T cells sorted from blood. These TCRs come from a man aged 18 to 29 in good health. Each CDR3 is given with its conserved first and last residue. D genes are given only for firm matches. Some rows mark clone size as missing; the rest say once, few, many or name a class of expanded clone.

D gene	clone size	V gene	CDR3 protein
NA	NA	TRBV27	CASSLSEGRSYEQYF
NA	NA	TRBV28	CASSPQGWTEAFF
NA	NA	TRBV4-1	CASSQASHPAPGNTIYF
TRBD2	NA	TRBV9	CASSVSFLAGEETQYF
NA	once	TRBV9	CASSLKTGPFENTDTQYF
NA	NA	TRBV11-2	CASSFLADTGELFF
NA	NA	TRBV30	CAWGSGMRPQHF
NA	NA	TRBV4-3	CASSQAQGLEQYF
NA	NA	TRBV11-2	CASSHWTGVGETQYF
NA	few	TRBV30	CAWSVPGGEGYGYTF
NA	NA	TRBV11-2	CASSLVSGAGELFF
NA	NA	TRBV5-5	CASRRAGTHEETQYF
NA	NA	TRBV7-9	CASSADYEQYF
NA	NA	TRBV27	CASGGPDTQYF
NA	NA	TRBV6-5	CASRSRFWGDEQYF
NA	NA	TRBV4-1	CASSHHEANYGYTF
TRBD1	NA	TRBV7-6	CASSPGGDTQYF
NA	NA	TRBV29-1	CSVPTGTGPGEQYF
NA	NA	TRBV19	CASNIGRTSSEQYF
NA	NA	TRBV7-9	CASSPSGLRMNTEAFF
NA	NA	TRBV2	CASTPFPGLNNEQFF
NA	NA	TRBV9	CASSVRSTNSVYGSRADTQYF
NA	NA	TRBV7-6	CASSHERDFSGNTIYF
NA	NA	TRBV6-5	CASSYVSGGADTQYF
TRBD1	NA	TRBV7-9	CASSTPDRARETQYF
NA	NA	TRBV27	CASRSWTINEQFF
TRBD1	few	TRBV28	CASSRQGALNYGYTF
TRBD2	once	TRBV7-9	CASSSSGRSGPYNEQFF
NA	NA	TRBV7-9	CASSLDGLVEQYF
TRBD1	NA	TRBV27	CASSLSSGTGSYNEQFF
TRBD1	NA	TRBV30	CAFGQGNTGELFF
TRBD1	NA	TRBV15	CATSSEPPGQGRTEAFF
NA	NA	TRBV6-5	CASSGTRGANEKLFF
NA	NA	TRBV7-8	CASSLGTRGSYEQYF
TRBD2	NA	TRBV27	CASSLGLAGHNEQFF
NA	NA	TRBV2	CASTHVMADEQYF
TRBD2	NA	TRBV29-1	CSVEGGNQETQYF
TRBD1	NA	TRBV27	CASSFGTGNTGELFF
TRBD1	NA	TRBV7-6	CASSLAGGGGYTF
NA	NA	TRBV9	CASRAQTGELFF
NA	NA	TRBV2	CASARDWGNTIYF